This T cell receptor beta chain originates from a study of read filtering for tumor transcriptome and immune sequencing. Overall study context: Eight or nine patients were R-ISS I, some 16 were R-ISS II, six or seven were R-ISS III. Per sample, TCR-region reads ranged about 4 to 11 million by IR-seq, roughly 80 to 1273 by RNA-seq.

The library was built from around 400 ng RNA with molecular barcoded adaptors for alpha/delta and beta/gamma chains. TCRdb called the reads again in MiXCR, with one record for every CDR3 protein. In the table there are over 7,500 distinct CDR3 sequences, roughly 15% of which are singletons. Study results and limitations: About 81.9% of IR-seq clonotypes had one read, totaling about 3.5% of reads; RNA-seq: approximately 75% and 45%.

The CDR3 extends over 12 amino acids. V lost 4 bases to trimming and J lost 3 bases, with 9 bases between them. From germline, CDR1 is SQVTM and CDR2 ANQGSEA. This clonotype is medium-sized within its sample. Its antigen is still unknown. This chain links TRBV29-1 with TRBJ1-1; D not certain. The sequenced sample consisted of a population of CD138-negative cells sorted from bone marrow. This TCR derives from a donor aged 40 or older with multiple myeloma. CDR3 loop: CSVVLTHTEAFF. Here the CDR3 DNA reads TGCAGCGTTGTACTGACCCACACTGAAGCTTTCTTT.